This T cell receptor beta chain was profiled in a study of T cells expressing NK-cell markers. Looking at the study overall: It was sorted CD3+CD56+NKG2C+, CD3+CD56+NKG2C- and CD3+CD56-NKG2C+ T cells that supplied the TCR beta repertoires.

This CDR3 region has 13 residues. Per the germline V gene, CDR1 is SGHTA and CDR2 is FQGNSA. Comment on this clonotype: Its antigen is unknown.

Using the 5' RACE reads, TCRdb records one entry per CDR3 protein without DNA. The sample holds about 550,000 distinct CDR3 sequences. General observations from the study: These same clonotypes (in four donors) also led the CD3+CD56-NKG2C+ fraction.

The clonotype comes from a man aged 18-30 years in good health. The sequenced sample was blood T cells: a sorted CD56 or NKG2C T cell subset, CD4+ or CD8+ T cells, or bulk PBMC T cells (not recorded which). The chain has TRBV7-2 and TRBJ1-2; checking the TCRdb D call of TRBD1 is not possible without DNA. The CDR3 here is CASSLGQTYGYTF. The whole variable domain, filled in from reference TRBV7-2 and TRBJ1-2, reads GAGVSQSPSNKVTEKGKDVELRCDPISGHTALYWYRQSLGQGLEFLIYFQGNSAPDKSGLPSDRFSAERTGGSVSTLTIQRTQQEDSAVYLCASSLGQTYGYTFGSGTRLTVV.